Many counts were recorded for the clone carrying this TCR beta chain. As yet, its antigen is unknown. TCRdb re-derived calls from the 5' RACE reads in MiXCR, one entry per CDR3 protein. The sample has about 64,000 distinct CDR3 sequences; roughly 9% are singletons. The source of the sample is a study of early T cells in non-severe SARS-CoV-2 infection. Study as a whole: The input, bulk RNA from unsorted whole blood, was sequenced, and chains were unpaired. Study-level findings and limits: CD4 and private specificities were missed by VDJdb matching, which favored anti-spike CD8 responses.

V shed 6 bases and J 5 bases; nucleotides not matched to a gene: 16. Germline values: CDR1 DFQATT, CDR2 SNEGSKA (reference sequence). The CDR3 is made up of 17 amino acids. The chain recombines TRBV20-1 with TRBJ2-1; 10 nucleotides agree with TRBD2. The specimen was whole blood, collected at baseline. The sequence was collected from an adult who was a healthcare worker with PCR-confirmed SARS-CoV-2 infection or an uninfected control (not recorded which). The CDR3 nucleotides are TGCAGTGCCCCGCCCCGTTTGCTAGCGGGGGACAACAATGAGCAGTTCTTC. It codes for CSAPPRLLAGDNNEQFF.